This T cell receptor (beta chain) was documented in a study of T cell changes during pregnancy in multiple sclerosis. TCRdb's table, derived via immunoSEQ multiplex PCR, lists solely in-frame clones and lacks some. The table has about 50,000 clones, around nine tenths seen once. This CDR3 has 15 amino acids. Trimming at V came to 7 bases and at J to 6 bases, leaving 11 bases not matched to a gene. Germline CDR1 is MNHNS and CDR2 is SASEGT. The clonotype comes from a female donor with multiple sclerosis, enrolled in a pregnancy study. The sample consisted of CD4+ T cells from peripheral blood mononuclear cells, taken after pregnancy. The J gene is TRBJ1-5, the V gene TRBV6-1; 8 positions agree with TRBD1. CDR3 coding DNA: TGTGCCAGCATCTCCGGACAGGGAAGGATTCAGCCCCAGCATTTT. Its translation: CASISGQGRIQPQHF.